One and the same sample provided the 24 T cell receptor beta chains below, sequenced in a study of shared clonotypes between healthy human individuals (TCRdb year 2020). Library generation was performed with the immunoSEQ multiplex PCR assay. This immuneACCESS table, as held by TCRdb, lists in-frame sequences with V and J called but not all clones. Of the missing ones, under half trace to an unresolved V gene in checked studies; the others have no known cause. This sample comprises roughly 1,500,000 clones, just under 99% of them detected only once. The biggest ten clones account for about 0.4% of the sample. The sample comprised naive CD4+ T cells sorted from blood. This sample's cell subset or site label indicates: CD45RA+ positively selected. These receptors were obtained from a man aged 25 to 45 in good health.

This clone occurred once. The chain joins TRBV5-4 to TRBJ1-1, with unresolved D. CDR3 length equals 15 residues. The V end lost 0 bases, the J end lost 3 bases, and 12 bases lay between the germline ends. The germline V gene has CDR1 SGHNT and CDR2 YYREEE (reference sequence). This CDR3 is CASSLVPGADTEAFF. CDR3 DNA: TGTGCCAGCAGCTTGGTTCCGGGTGCGGACACTGAAGCTTTCTTT.

The chain employs TRBV18 and TRBJ2-1; TRBD1 aligns across 11 bases. CDR1 and CDR2 (germline): KGHSH, LQKENI. The V and J ends lost 1 base and 6 bases, in that order; junction bases with no gene match: 5. The CDR3 contains 16 residues. As DNA, the CDR3 is TGTGCCAGCTCACCACGGCCCGGGACAGGGGGCAATGAGCAGTTCTTC. Translation: CASSPRPGTGGNEQFF.

The chain links TRBV5-1 to TRBJ1-1; D gene uncertain. The CDR3 runs to 17 residues. The germline V and J ends were trimmed by 4 bases and 3 bases, with 22 bases remaining between them. Germline CDR1 is SGHRS and CDR2 is YFSETQ. CDR3 in amino acids: CASSPDNGVWLDTEAFF. CDR3 DNA sequence: TGCGCCAGCAGCCCGGATAACGGGGTGTGGCTGGACACTGAAGCTTTCTTT.

CDR3 protein: CASSLGGRDFVFYEQYF. CDR3 DNA: TGTGCCAGCAGTTTAGGGGGACGGGACTTTGTCTTCTACGAGCAGTACTTC. The chain joins TRBV27 to TRBJ2-7; a weak D match, TRBD2 (6 bases). The germline gives CDR1 MNHEY, CDR2 SMNVEV (reference sequence). Trimming removed 2 bases at V and 3 bases at J, with 20 bases between. There are 17 residues in the CDR3.

Note on this clone: The identical CDR3 is also encoded by other nucleotide sequences in the sample. This chain links TRBV29-1 with TRBJ1-1, with a tentative D call TRBD1 (6 bases). CDR3 length: 13 residues. Germline V gene sequence: CDR1 SQVTM, CDR2 ANQGSEA. Trimming pared 6 bases from V and 2 bases from J, leaving 13 bases between. This chain's CDR3 is CSVAGQQNTEAFF. In DNA, the CDR3 is TGCAGCGTCGCGGGACAACAAAACACTGAAGCTTTCTTT.

The V call is TRBV7-9, the J call TRBJ2-3; tentatively, D is TRBD1 (6 bases). The length of the CDR3 is 16 residues. Trimming removed 6 bases at V and 0 bases at J, with 16 bases between. Germline values: CDR1 SEHNR, CDR2 FQNEAQ (reference sequence). CDR3 DNA: TGTGCCAGCAGGATTTCCCAGGGGTGGAGCACAGATACGCAGTATTTT. Residues: CASRISQGWSTDTQYF. The whole variable domain, filled in from reference TRBV7-9 and TRBJ2-3, reads DTGVSQNPRHKITKRGQNVTFRCDPISEHNRLYWYRQTLGQGPEFLTYFQNEAQLEKSRLLSDRFSAERPKGSFSTLEIQRTEQGDSAMYLCASRISQGWSTDTQYFGPGTRLTVL.

This sequence joins TRBV18 and TRBJ2-2; 11 nucleotides line up with TRBD1. Germline V lookup: CDR1 KGHSH, CDR2 LQKENI. Germline trimming cut 3 bases from V and 4 bases from J; bases unmatched to any gene: 7. The CDR3 extends over 17 amino acids. CDR3 sequence (DNA): TGTGCCAGCTCACCGATTCCCGGGACAGGGGGCACCGGGGAGCTGTTTTTT. As protein: CASSPIPGTGGTGELFF.

This clone was detected only once. V gene TRBV6-6 combines with J gene TRBJ1-1; weak D call: TRBD1 (5 bases). Trimming shortened V by 4 bases and J by 5 bases, and 8 bases separated the two germline ends. Germline values: CDR1 MNHNY, CDR2 SVGAGI (reference sequence). The CDR3 loop spans 12 amino acids. The CDR3 DNA follows: TGTGCCAGCAGTTGGGGGGGTACTGAAGCTTTCTTT. It yields the protein CASSWGGTEAFF.

V usage is TRBV11-2 and J usage is TRBJ2-2; D gene uncertain. V lost 4 bases and J 2 bases, leaving 5 bases between the germline ends. The V gene's germline CDR1 is SGHAT and CDR2 FQNNGV. CDR3 length equals 13 residues. Written as DNA, the CDR3 is TGTGCCAGCAGCTCACTAAACACCGGGGAGCTGTTTTTT. Amino acid sequence: CASSSLNTGELFF.

This clone came up a few times. The genes are TRBV9 and TRBJ1-2, with D possibly TRBD1 on 5 matching bases. The CDR3 totals 14 residues. Germline CDR1 reads SGDLS; CDR2 reads YYNGEE. V was pared by 6 bases and J by 0 bases, with 12 bases between. The CDR3, as DNA: TGTGCCAGCACCCAGACGACAGCTAACTATGGCTACACCTTC. The encoded protein is CASTQTTANYGYTF.

Here the CDR3 reads CASSWLGDEQFF. The DNA of the CDR3 is TGTGCCAGCAGCTGGTTGGGCGATGAGCAGTTCTTC. The V gene is TRBV5-4, the J gene TRBJ2-1, with D unresolved. V was pared by 3 bases and J by 8 bases, with 9 bases between. CDR1 is SGHNT, CDR2 YYREEE, per germline (reference sequence). CDR3 length: 12 residues.

The chain recombines TRBV28 with TRBJ2-7, with D hard to call. Trimming stripped 4 bases from V and 2 bases from J, with 15 bases between. This CDR3 contains 15 residues. Germline CDR1 is MDHEN and CDR2 is SYDVKM. Here the CDR3 DNA reads TGTGCCAGCAGTTCCCCGATGGGCATGGCCTACGAGCAGTACTTC. It encodes CASSSPMGMAYEQYF. Full variable domain (outside the CDR3, taken from reference TRBV28 and TRBJ2-7): DVKVTQSSRYLVKRTGEKVFLECVQDMDHENMFWYRQDPGLGLRLIYFSYDVKMKEKGDIPEGYSVSREKKERFSLILESASTNQTSMYLCASSSPMGMAYEQYFGPGTRLTVT.

CDR3 region: CASSETWTGVGQAFF. In DNA form, the CDR3 reads TGTGCCAGCAGTGAAACATGGACAGGGGTTGGGCAAGCTTTCTTT. The chain couples TRBV6-1 to TRBJ1-1; TRBD1 matches 9 bases. The CDR3 consists of 15 residues. Trimming removed 2 bases from V and 9 bases from J; junction bases left unmatched: 10. CDR1 is MNHNS and CDR2 is SASEGT in the germline V gene.

The V and J genes are TRBV18 and TRBJ2-7; 8 nucleotides line up with TRBD1. V shed 8 bases and J 3 bases; nucleotides not matched to a gene: 12. The germline CDR1 and CDR2 sequences are KGHSH and LQKENI. This CDR3 is built from 15 residues. The chain's CDR3 is CASKTYRGENYEQYF. CDR3 nucleotides: TGTGCCAGCAAGACTTACAGGGGGGAAAACTACGAGCAGTACTTC. Complete variable domain (other parts from reference TRBV18 and TRBJ2-7): NAGVMQNPRHLVRRRGQEARLRCSPMKGHSHVYWYRQLPEEGLKFMVYLQKENIIDESGMPKERFSAEFPKEGPSILRIQQVVRGDSAAYFCASKTYRGENYEQYFGPGTRLTVT.

The chain is built from TRBV5-1 and TRBJ1-1; TRBD1 might be the D (5 bases). V was pared by 1 base and J by 4 bases, with 14 bases between. The germline V gene encodes CDR1 SGHRS and CDR2 YFSETQ. The CDR3 has 15 residues. CDR3 in amino acids: CASSLNSRGVTEAFF. CDR3 nucleotides: TGCGCCAGCAGCTTGAACAGTCGAGGGGTCACTGAAGCTTTCTTT.

The J gene is TRBJ1-1, the V gene TRBV20-1, with D uncertain. The length of the CDR3 is 11 residues. V shed 3 bases and J shed 5 bases, with 7 bases lying between them. The germline V gene encodes CDR1 DFQATT and CDR2 SNEGSKA (reference sequence). The CDR3 DNA is TGCAGTGCTAGCTTGCAGACTGAAGCTTTCTTT. This encodes CSASLQTEAFF.

The rearrangement joins TRBV7-6 to TRBJ2-2; unclear D gene. V was trimmed by 8 bases and J by 6 bases, leaving 10 bases between them. CDR3 length: 12 amino acids. CDR1 is SGHVS, CDR2 FNYEAQ, per germline. This CDR3 reads CASPSWAGELFF. The CDR3 DNA reads TGTGCCAGCCCCTCTTGGGCCGGGGAGCTGTTTTTT. Complete variable domain (other parts from reference TRBV7-6 and TRBJ2-2): GAGVSQSPRYKVTKRGQDVALRCDPISGHVSLYWYRQALGQGPEFLTYFNYEAQQDKSGLPNDRFSAERPEGSISTLTIQRTEQRDSAMYRCASPSWAGELFFGEGSRLTVL.

This chain uses TRBV9 with TRBJ2-7, with D perhaps given as TRBD1 or TRBD2 (5 bases each). CDR3 length: 13 residues. The V and J ends lost 3 bases and 6 bases respectively, with 13 bases between them. CDR1 and CDR2 from the germline V gene are SGDLS and YYNGEE. Here the CDR3 DNA reads TGTGCCAGCAGCGCAGGGAGCACTGGCGAGCAGTACTTC. Translating it yields CASSAGSTGEQYF.

The chain joins TRBV7-2 to TRBJ2-7; either TRBD1 or TRBD2 may fit D (7 bases each). The ends were cut back, 4 bases at V and 3 bases at J, with 13 bases in the middle. CDR1 and CDR2 from the germline V gene are SGHTA and FQGNSA. The CDR3 is 14 amino acids. CDR3 in amino acids: CASSSQGRDYEQYF. The CDR3 DNA sequence: TGTGCCAGCAGCTCACAGGGGAGGGACTACGAGCAGTACTTC.

The chain couples TRBV5-4 to TRBJ2-7, with 9 bases matching TRBD1. V lost 4 bases and J lost 6; bases outside the gene matches: 8. Germline V lookup: CDR1 SGHNT, CDR2 YYREEE (reference sequence). The CDR3 sequence is 14 residues long. The CDR3 coding sequence is TGTGCCAGCAGCACGGGACAGGGATTCGGCGAGCAGTACTTC. This encodes CASSTGQGFGEQYF.

The rearrangement links TRBV10-3 to TRBJ2-5; D unclear. The CDR3 runs 13 residues. From germline, CDR1 is ENHRY and CDR2 SYGVKD. The V end lost 10 bases, the J end lost 1 base, and 13 bases lay between the germline ends. The CDR3 is CASYSDVQETQYF. DNA of the CDR3: TGTGCCAGTTATTCGGACGTCCAAGAGACCCAGTACTTC.

The CDR3 nucleotides are TGCGCCAGCAGCTTGGGAGCTTCAACCCGCACAGATACGCAGTATTTT. Translating it yields CASSLGASTRTDTQYF. The chain is built from TRBV5-1 and TRBJ2-3; D is undetermined. Germline V gene data show CDR1 as SGHRS and CDR2 as YFSETQ. The CDR3 spans 16 residues. Trimming removed 0 bases from V and 1 base from J, with 12 bases in between.

The chain carries TRBV7-9 and TRBJ2-7; a possible D gene is TRBD1 (5 bases). This CDR3 is built from 12 residues. The V end lost 2 bases, the J end lost 7 bases, and 9 bases lay between the germline ends. Per germline, CDR1 SEHNR and CDR2 FQNEAQ (reference sequence). CDR3 amino acids: CASSLIGDEQYF. The CDR3 DNA follows: TGTGCCAGCAGCTTAATAGGGGATGAGCAGTACTTC.

Concerning this clone itself: The sample contains more than one DNA sequence encoding this CDR3. The chain has TRBV25-1 and TRBJ2-7; tentatively, D is TRBD2 (6 bases). The germline V gene has CDR1 MGHDK and CDR2 SYGVNS. Deletions cut 3 bases from V and 0 bases from J, with 9 bases between. There are 14 residues in the CDR3. CDR3 loop: CASSDSGFSYEQYF. For the CDR3, the DNA is TGTGCCAGCAGTGACAGCGGGTTCTCCTACGAGCAGTACTTC.